Each of the 27 T cell receptor beta chains below was sequenced from the same sample in a study of PD-L1 blockade in urothelial cancer. As for time point: pretreatment peripheral blood. This table comes from immunoSEQ multiplex PCR, and its TCRdb copy is limited to in-frame clones, with some not included. The sample holds about 81,000 clones, 89% seen once. Sequenced material: PBMCs, taken around atezolizumab (anti-PD-L1) treatment. Receptors were obtained from a woman aged 80 or over with urothelial cancer.

CDR3 DNA sequence: TGTGCCAGCAGTGGAGGGGGTTCTGGCTACACCTTC. Its translation is CASSGGGSGYTF. The chain joins TRBV6-1 to TRBJ1-2, with D tentatively TRBD1 (6 bases). CDR3 length: 12 amino acids. CDR1 and CDR2 (germline): MNHNS, SASEGT. Trimming left V 4 bases short and J 7 bases short, with 10 bases between.

The chain couples TRBV20-1 to TRBJ2-5; D remains ambiguous. Germline lookup yields CDR1 DFQATT and CDR2 SNEGSKA (reference sequence). CDR3 length equals 10 residues. V lost 7 bases, J lost 4 bases, and 7 bases lay in between. CDR3: CSVTGETQYF. In nucleotides, the CDR3 is TGCAGTGTGACGGGAGAGACCCAGTACTTC.

V is TRBV5-5 and J is TRBJ2-1, with D tentatively TRBD2 (6 bases). Looked up from germline, CDR1 is SGHKS and CDR2 is YYEKEE (reference sequence). The germline V and J ends were trimmed by 4 bases and 5 bases, with 16 bases remaining between them. This CDR3 comprises 15 residues. CDR3: CASSTLTGTHNEQFF. CDR3 DNA: TGTGCCAGCAGCACCCTTACCGGGACTCACAATGAGCAGTTCTTC.

The gene calls are TRBV29-1 and TRBJ1-2; 11 bases map to TRBD1. CDR3 length: 12 amino acids. In germline, CDR1 is SQVTM, CDR2 ANQGSEA. With V trimmed by 6 bases and J by 7 bases, 4 bases remained unmatched. As DNA, the CDR3 is TGCAGCGTACGGACAGGGGGCTTTGGCTACACCTTC. Translation: CSVRTGGFGYTF.

The gene calls are TRBV2 and TRBJ1-4; possibly TRBD1 for D (6 bases). Looked up from germline, CDR1 is SNHLY and CDR2 is FYNNEI. V was clipped by 7 bases and J by 3 bases, with 12 bases between them. The CDR3 is 14 residues long. CDR3 DNA sequence: TGTGCCAGCAAGAGACAGGCGGCTAATGAAAAACTGTTTTTT. Translating it yields CASKRQAANEKLFF.

The CDR3: CASSLSGRGKGETQYF. In DNA, the CDR3 is TGTGCCAGCAGTTTATCCGGCCGGGGAAAGGGTGAGACCCAGTACTTC. The J gene is TRBJ2-5, the V gene TRBV28; weak D call: TRBD2 (5 bases). This CDR3 region has 16 residues. From germline, CDR1 is MDHEN and CDR2 SYDVKM. With 1 base removed from V and 5 bases from J, the gap between germline ends came to 17 bases. Filled out from reference TRBV28 and TRBJ2-5, the complete variable domain reads DVKVTQSSRYLVKRTGEKVFLECVQDMDHENMFWYRQDPGLGLRLIYFSYDVKMKEKGDIPEGYSVSREKKERFSLILESASTNQTSMYLCASSLSGRGKGETQYFGPGTRLLVL.

The genes are TRBV28 and TRBJ1-1; D might be TRBD1 (6 bases). Trimming stripped 6 bases from V and 1 base from J, with 9 bases between. The CDR3 spans 13 residues. Germline assignment: CDR1 MDHEN and CDR2 SYDVKM. DNA for the CDR3: TGTGCCAGCAGGGGGGCGGCGAACACTGAAGCTTTCTTT. It translates to CASRGAANTEAFF.

This clone has just one count. This sequence joins TRBV20-1 and TRBJ2-1; 8 bases map to TRBD1. V lost 7 bases, J lost 10 bases, and 6 bases stayed unmatched. Germline CDR1 DFQATT, CDR2 SNEGSKA (reference sequence). CDR3 length: 11 amino acids. CDR3 in DNA: TGCAGTGAACAGGGGGATAAAGAGCAGTTCTTC. Residues: CSEQGDKEQFF.

This clone was observed a few times. The chain uses TRBV21-1 and TRBJ2-7; the table's D call of TRBD1 was not tested on the DNA. TRBV21-1 is assigned pseudogene status. The CDR3 is 13 residues long. The CDR3 protein is CASTLNGTGEQYF. The CDR3 nucleotides read TGTGCCAGCACCCTAAACGGGACAGGAGAGCAGTACTTC.

The chain carries TRBV5-1 and TRBJ1-4, with D possibly TRBD1 on 5 matching bases. Trimming removed 1 base from V and 4 bases from J, with 11 bases in between. Germline-derived CDR1 and CDR2 are SGHRS and YFSETQ. This CDR3 is 15 amino acids long. CDR3 in DNA: TGCGCCAGCAGCTTGAAGGCAGGGATTAATGAAAAACTGTTTTTT. It specifies CASSLKAGINEKLFF.

The chain carries TRBV7-6 and TRBJ1-1, with 7 nucleotides matching TRBD1. Germline loops: CDR1 SGHVS, CDR2 FNYEAQ. The CDR3 is made up of 14 amino acids. Losses at the gene ends were 3 bases for V and 5 bases for J; bases not matched to a gene: 6. This chain's CDR3 is CASSLTGRQTEAFF. The DNA for the CDR3 is TGTGCCAGCAGCTTGACAGGGCGACAGACTGAAGCTTTCTTT.

The V call is TRBV11-2, the J call TRBJ2-7; 13 nucleotides agree with TRBD2. V dropped 5 bases and J dropped 0; count of bases not matched to a gene: 10. Germline V gene lookup returns CDR1 SGHAT and CDR2 FQNNGV. The CDR3 sequence is 18 residues long. The CDR3 spells CASSQRGTSGVFSYEQYF. Here the CDR3 DNA reads TGTGCCAGCAGCCAAAGGGGGACTAGCGGGGTCTTCTCCTACGAGCAGTACTTC.

This clone was counted once. DNA for the CDR3: TGTGCCAGCAGGGGTACAGGGTCCCCTGAAGCTTTCTTT. Amino acids: CASRGTGSPEAFF. The V call is TRBV28, the J call TRBJ1-1, with D possibly TRBD1 on 6 matching bases. V dropped 6 bases and J dropped 6 bases, with 14 bases sitting between them. CDR3 length: 13 residues. Germline-derived CDR1 and CDR2 are MDHEN and SYDVKM.

CDR3 in DNA: TGTGCCTGGAGTAGGGACAGGGGCCTCTCTGGAAACACCATATATTTT. It specifies CAWSRDRGLSGNTIYF. The V and J genes are TRBV30 and TRBJ1-3, with TRBD1 matching 10 bases. The CDR3 totals 16 residues. With V trimmed by 2 bases and J by 0 bases, 4 bases remained unmatched. In germline, CDR1 is GTSNPN, CDR2 SVGIG (reference sequence).

The rearrangement uses TRBV20-1 and TRBJ2-5; the D is unclear. The V and J ends lost 0 bases and 5 bases respectively, with 4 bases between them. The CDR3 totals 11 residues. CDR1 and CDR2 from the germline V gene are DFQATT and SNEGSKA (reference sequence). CDR3 region: CSARDRETQYF. For the CDR3, the DNA is TGCAGTGCTAGAGACCGGGAGACCCAGTACTTC.

This CDR3 is CASTGRNTQYF. CDR3 bases: TGTGCCAGCACAGGGCGAAATACGCAGTATTTT. V gene TRBV6-6 combines with J gene TRBJ2-3, with D perhaps TRBD1 (5 bases). CDR3 length equals 11 residues. The germline V gene has CDR1 MNHNY and CDR2 SVGAGI (reference sequence). The V end was cut by 7 bases, the J end by 7 bases, with 9 bases between.

J is TRBJ2-5 and V is TRBV7-7; 9 bases are shared with TRBD1. The length of the CDR3 is 15 residues. CDR1 is SSHAT and CDR2 is FNYEAQ in the germline V gene (reference sequence). V was pared by 5 bases and J by 7 bases, with 11 bases of the junction left unmatched. The CDR3 DNA follows: TGTGCCAGCAGCCAGGGACAGGGCTCCGCGGGGACCCAGTACTTC. Amino acids: CASSQGQGSAGTQYF.

The V call is TRBV12-5, the J call TRBJ2-7, with 8 bases fitting TRBD1. This CDR3 comprises 16 residues. CDR1 and CDR2 (germline): LGHNT, FRNRAP. Trimming cost V 1 base and J 3 bases; bases outside gene matches: 8. In nucleotides, the CDR3 is TGTGCTAGTGGTTTGGCGGGACAGGTTAGGTTCTACGAGCAGTACTTC. It specifies CASGLAGQVRFYEQYF.

This clone has a single count. The chain combines TRBV9 with TRBJ2-7, with D possibly TRBD1 on 6 matching bases. Per germline, CDR1 SGDLS and CDR2 YYNGEE. V was clipped by 2 bases and J by 2 bases, with 11 bases between them. The CDR3 covers 14 residues. The CDR3 sequence: CASSVGTIAYEQYF. CDR3 nucleotide sequence: TGTGCCAGCAGCGTCGGGACAATCGCCTACGAGCAGTACTTC.

The rearrangement uses TRBV9 and TRBJ2-2; 8 positions match TRBD1. With V trimmed by 0 bases and J by 0 bases, 4 bases remained unmatched. This CDR3 spans 17 amino acids. Germline-derived CDR1 and CDR2 are SGDLS and YYNGEE. The CDR3 nucleotides are TGTGCCAGCAGCGTAGGGGGGACAGGCGCGAACACCGGGGAGCTGTTTTTT. Protein: CASSVGGTGANTGELFF.

This chain connects TRBV19 to TRBJ1-1; TRBD1 matches at 7 bases. CDR1 LNHDA and CDR2 SQIVND come from the germline V gene (reference sequence). CDR3 size: 13 residues. Trimming cost V 8 bases and J 4 bases; bases outside gene matches: 7. The CDR3 reads CASCGTVFTEAFF. The CDR3 DNA reads TGTGCCAGTTGCGGGACAGTGTTCACTGAAGCTTTCTTT.

V is TRBV7-2 and J is TRBJ2-7, with 7 bases fitting TRBD1. The junction had 4 bases not matched to a gene; V was cut back by 5 bases and J by 0 bases. This CDR3 spans 14 amino acids. In germline, CDR1 is SGHTA, CDR2 FQGNSA. This chain's CDR3 is CASSKDRYSYEQYF. As DNA, the CDR3 is TGTGCCAGCAGCAAGGACAGGTACTCCTACGAGCAGTACTTC.

The gene calls are TRBV7-9 and TRBJ1-1, with TRBD1 as a possible D gene (6 bases). Germline CDR1 and CDR2: SEHNR and FQNEAQ (reference sequence). Trimming took 4 bases from V and 5 from J, leaving 17 bases between them. The CDR3 spans 15 residues. Here the CDR3 DNA reads TGTGCCAGCAGCTACCGGCGGACAGAGGTAACTGAAGCTTTCTTT. Protein sequence: CASSYRRTEVTEAFF.

The rearrangement joins TRBV6-1 to TRBJ2-2; TRBD2 aligns across 7 bases. CDR1 MNHNS and CDR2 SASEGT come from the germline V gene. CDR3 length equals 14 residues. J gave up 3 bases and V 5 bases, and 3 bases lay outside the gene matches. The CDR3 is CASSNGLDTGELFF. As DNA, the CDR3 is TGTGCCAGCAGTAACGGACTAGACACCGGGGAGCTGTTTTTT.

The chain links TRBV6-1 to TRBJ2-7; 12 bases map to TRBD1. This CDR3 has 15 amino acids. The V segment lost 6 bases and the J segment 5 bases; nucleotides outside the gene matches: 8. Germline CDR1 reads MNHNS; CDR2 reads SASEGT. CDR3 bases: TGTGCCAGCAGCCGAGCGGGACAGGGGGCCAACGAGCAGTACTTC. Its translation: CASSRAGQGANEQYF.

The chain recombines TRBV7-9 with TRBJ1-1; weak D call: TRBD1 (6 bases). Trimming took 4 bases from V and 1 from J, leaving 16 bases between them. From germline, CDR1 is SEHNR and CDR2 FQNEAQ (reference sequence). There are 16 residues in the CDR3. CDR3 protein: CASSYYSRTENTEAFF. CDR3 coding DNA: TGTGCCAGCAGCTACTACTCCCGGACAGAGAACACTGAAGCTTTCTTT.

This clone was detected only once. The CDR3 spells CASSLVVAGGNEQFF. The CDR3 coding sequence is TGTGCCAGCAGTTTGGTGGTAGCGGGAGGGAATGAGCAGTTCTTC. The chain links TRBV27 to TRBJ2-1; 11 positions match TRBD2. Germline trimming cut 3 bases from V and 7 bases from J; bases unmatched to any gene: 5. Germline assignment: CDR1 MNHEY and CDR2 SMNVEV (reference sequence). There are 15 residues in the CDR3.